Each of the 28 T cell receptor beta chains below was sequenced from the same sample in a study of blood T cell repertoires in COVID-19. TCRdb keeps only in-frame clones here, not all; method: immunoSEQ multiplex PCR. The table lists about 78,000 clones, roughly 86% of them singletons. Sequenced: peripheral blood. These receptors all come from a man aged 50 to 59 with active or convalescent COVID-19.

This clone was seen more than once but under ten times. The J gene is TRBJ1-2, the V gene TRBV14; no reliable D call. CDR1 and CDR2 from the germline V gene are SGHDN and FVKESK. The CDR3 has 11 amino acids. V was clipped by 1 base and J by 8 bases, with 5 bases between them. The CDR3 protein is CASSQVGGYTF. CDR3 DNA: TGTGCCAGCAGCCAAGTCGGGGGCTACACCTTC.

The CDR3 loop is CASSEGKGTAYQETQYF. The CDR3, as DNA: TGTGCCAGCAGTGAAGGTAAAGGGACAGCGTACCAAGAGACCCAGTACTTC. The chain is built from TRBV2 and TRBJ2-5; TRBD1 matches 7 bases. The CDR3 is made up of 17 amino acids. V lost 1 base, J lost 0 bases, and 8 bases stayed unmatched. Germline CDR1 is SNHLY and CDR2 is FYNNEI.

The V and J genes are TRBV19 and TRBJ1-4; TRBD1 matches 7 bases. Germline V lookup: CDR1 LNHDA, CDR2 SQIVND (reference sequence). The CDR3 covers 14 residues. V lost 7 bases, J lost 3 bases, and 5 bases stayed unmatched. The CDR3: CASTPQGANEKLFF. The CDR3 DNA follows: TGTGCCAGTACCCCCCAGGGGGCTAATGAAAAACTGTTTTTT. The whole variable domain, filled in from reference TRBV19 and TRBJ1-4, reads DGGITQSPKYLFRKEGQNVTLSCEQNLNHDAMYWYRQDPGQGLRLIYYSQIVNDFQKGDIAEGYSVSREKKESFPLTVTSAQKNPTAFYLCASTPQGANEKLFFGSGTQLSVL.

The chain links TRBV6-5 to TRBJ1-3; D is undetermined. V lost 8 bases and J 0 bases, leaving 5 bases between the germline ends. Germline V CDR1 and CDR2: MNHEY, SVGAGI. CDR3 length equals 12 residues. The CDR3 spells CASSDSGNTIYF. CDR3 nucleotides: TGTGCCAGCTCAGACTCTGGAAACACCATATATTTT.

The chain is built from TRBV19 and TRBJ2-1; 11 bases match TRBD2. Germline-derived CDR1 and CDR2 are LNHDA and SQIVND (reference sequence). Trimming took 3 bases from V and 3 from J; bases not matched to a gene: 10. This CDR3 has 18 amino acids. The CDR3 nucleotides read TGTGCCAGTAGTATTAGGACGGCTAGCGGGGGGAACTACAATGAGCAGTTCTTC. Protein sequence: CASSIRTASGGNYNEQFF.

This chain joins TRBV30 and TRBJ2-5, with 15 positions matching TRBD2. Germline V gene sequence: CDR1 GTSNPN, CDR2 SVGIG (reference sequence). The J segment lost 1 base and the V segment lost 5 bases, leaving 5 bases of the junction unmatched. There are 16 residues in the CDR3. The CDR3 DNA sequence: TGTGCCTGGGGACTAGCGGGGGGGCCCCTCCAAGAGACCCAGTACTTC. Its protein is CAWGLAGGPLQETQYF.

There are a few counts of this clone. The V call is TRBV18, the J call TRBJ2-7; 9 bases line up with TRBD1. This CDR3 region has 13 residues. Losses at the gene ends were 6 bases for V and 6 bases for J; bases not matched to a gene: 6. Germline CDR1 reads KGHSH; CDR2 reads LQKENI. This CDR3 is CASSPGQGPEQYV. The CDR3 nucleotides read TGTGCCAGCTCTCCGGGACAGGGCCCCGAGCAGTACGTC.

CDR3: CASSLNRGPPSTDTQYF. The CDR3 nucleotides read TGTGCCAGCAGCCTTAACAGGGGACCCCCAAGCACAGATACGCAGTATTTT. The V call is TRBV5-6, the J call TRBJ2-3, with 7 nucleotides matching TRBD1. Trimming took 4 bases from V and 0 from J; bases not matched to a gene: 11. Germline V gene lookup returns CDR1 SGHDT and CDR2 YYEEEE. The CDR3 extends over 17 amino acids. The variable domain in full, with the rest retrieved from reference TRBV5-6 and TRBJ2-3, is DAGVTQSPTHLIKTRGQQVTLRCSPKSGHDTVSWYQQALGQGPQFIFQYYEEEERQRGNFPDRFSGHQFPNYSSELNVNALLLGDSALYLCASSLNRGPPSTDTQYFGPGTRLTVL.

The CDR3 loop reads CASSFIRDAARLEGKLFF. The CDR3 DNA follows: TGTGCCAGCAGTTTCATCAGGGATGCTGCAAGGTTAGAAGGAAAACTGTTTTTT. The V gene is TRBV28, the J gene TRBJ1-4; the D gene is possibly TRBD1 (5 bases). CDR3 length: 18 residues. V lost 3 bases and J lost 10, with 27 bases in between. Germline values: CDR1 MDHEN, CDR2 SYDVKM.

The V gene is TRBV5-1, the J gene TRBJ1-6; 7 bases are shared with TRBD1. With V trimmed by 6 bases and J by 7 bases, 10 bases remained unmatched. CDR3 length: 15 residues. Germline CDR1 reads SGHRS; CDR2 reads YFSETQ. CDR3 sequence reads: CASTSGQAPNSPLHF. CDR3 sequence (DNA): TGCGCCAGCACCTCTGGACAGGCTCCCAATTCACCCCTCCACTTT.

This chain connects TRBV5-4 to TRBJ2-2; 9 nucleotides agree with TRBD1. Germline loops: CDR1 SGHNT, CDR2 YYREEE (reference sequence). This CDR3 is built from 15 residues. Trimming cost V 5 bases and J 6 bases; bases outside gene matches: 8. The CDR3 sequence: CASSSGTGFSGELFF. The CDR3 DNA reads as TGTGCCAGCAGTTCCGGGACAGGGTTCTCCGGGGAGCTGTTTTTT.

V and J are TRBV10-3 and TRBJ2-3; 7 nucleotides match TRBD1. CDR1 is ENHRY and CDR2 is SYGVKD in the germline V gene. There are 14 residues in the CDR3. V shed 5 bases and J 0 bases; nucleotides not matched to a gene: 2. The CDR3 region has the DNA TGTGCCATCAGTCGGGACAGTAGCACAGATACGCAGTATTTT. It yields the protein CAISRDSSTDTQYF.

This chain connects TRBV6-5 to TRBJ2-7; 7 bases align to TRBD1. The germline V gene has CDR1 MNHEY and CDR2 SVGAGI. J lost 3 bases, V lost 6 bases, and 8 bases had no gene match. The CDR3 consists of 14 residues. CDR3: CASSRDSHLYEQYV. The CDR3 nucleotides read TGTGCCAGCAGCCGGGACAGTCACCTCTACGAGCAGTACGTC.

The rearrangement links TRBV28 to TRBJ2-1; 9 bases are a match to TRBD1. This CDR3 has 15 residues. The germline gives CDR1 MDHEN, CDR2 SYDVKM. After removal of 5 bases from V and 7 bases from J, the junction contained 9 bases not matched to a gene. CDR3: CASSQRTGVENEQFF. CDR3 DNA: TGTGCCAGCAGTCAGCGGACAGGGGTCGAGAATGAGCAGTTCTTC. Complete variable domain (other parts from reference TRBV28 and TRBJ2-1): DVKVTQSSRYLVKRTGEKVFLECVQDMDHENMFWYRQDPGLGLRLIYFSYDVKMKEKGDIPEGYSVSREKKERFSLILESASTNQTSMYLCASSQRTGVENEQFFGPGTRLTVL.

The rearrangement links TRBV11-2 to TRBJ2-4; D unresolved. Germline-derived CDR1 and CDR2 are SGHAT and FQNNGV. The CDR3 sequence is 15 residues long. The V gene lost 7 bases and the J gene lost 0 bases, with 13 bases spanning the gap. The CDR3 sequence is CASTSWRLAKNIQYF. CDR3 bases: TGTGCCAGCACCTCTTGGCGACTAGCCAAAAACATTCAGTACTTC. The variable domain in full, with the rest retrieved from reference TRBV11-2 and TRBJ2-4, is EAGVAQSPRYKIIEKRQSVAFWCNPISGHATLYWYQQILGQGPKLLIQFQNNGVVDDSQLPKDRFSAERLKGVDSTLKIQPAKLEDSAVYLCASTSWRLAKNIQYFGAGTRLSVL.

The CDR3 bases are TGCGCCAGCAGCCAAGAACGCCCAGGGATCTATGAGCAGTTCTTC. This translates into CASSQERPGIYEQFF. This rearrangement joins TRBV4-1 to TRBJ2-1; possibly TRBD1 for D (5 bases). Germline CDR1 is MGHRA and CDR2 is YSYEKL. V lost 0 bases and J 8 bases, leaving 14 bases between the germline ends. The CDR3 has 15 amino acids.

This rearrangement joins TRBV10-2 to TRBJ1-1, with 9 bases aligning to TRBD1. Germline CDR1 reads WSHSY; CDR2 reads SAAADI. The CDR3 totals 14 residues. V dropped 3 bases and J dropped 1; count of bases not matched to a gene: 0. In DNA form, the CDR3 reads TGCGCCAGCAGTGAACAGGGGGCGAACACTGAAGCTTTCTTT. Its translation: CASSEQGANTEAFF.

The chain combines TRBV29-1 with TRBJ2-1; 12 positions agree with TRBD1. Germline values: CDR1 SQVTM, CDR2 ANQGSEA. This CDR3 region has 14 residues. Unmatched junction bases numbered 8, after V lost 4 bases and J lost 10 bases. The CDR3 spells CSVARDRGPPEQFF. As DNA, the CDR3 is TGCAGCGTTGCCCGGGACAGGGGGCCGCCGGAGCAGTTCTTC.

The chain carries TRBV5-6 and TRBJ2-3; 8 bases match TRBD2. CDR1 SGHDT and CDR2 YYEEEE come from the germline V gene. V shed 0 bases and J 7 bases; nucleotides not matched to a gene: 7. The CDR3 totals 15 residues. The CDR3 protein is CASSLVNSGAYTQYF. For the CDR3, the DNA is TGTGCCAGCAGCTTGGTTAATAGCGGGGCATATACGCAGTATTTT.

For this clone: At the DNA level, this CDR3 is encoded by other sequences in the same sample as well. The chain carries TRBV29-1 and TRBJ1-5; D unresolved. The germline V gene has CDR1 SQVTM and CDR2 ANQGSEA. The V end was cut by 4 bases, the J end by 2 bases, with 6 bases between. The CDR3 loop spans 12 amino acids. CDR3 nucleotide sequence: TGCAGCGTTGGGGGAGGCAATCAGCCCCAGCATTTT. Translating gives CSVGGGNQPQHF.

The rearrangement uses TRBV12-5 and TRBJ2-5; D not certain. The CDR3 runs 12 residues. Per germline, CDR1 LGHNT and CDR2 FRNRAP. Trimming took off 2 bases at V and 5 bases at J, with 6 bases between the two ends. CDR3 DNA: TGTGCTAGTGGTTTGACCGGGGAGACCCAGTACTTC. Translating gives CASGLTGETQYF.

The chain is built from TRBV5-5 and TRBJ2-5; TRBD2 might be the D (5 bases). This CDR3 contains 14 residues. The V and J ends lost 4 bases and 1 base respectively, with 11 bases between them. Germline-derived CDR1 and CDR2 are SGHKS and YYEKEE (reference sequence). CDR3 DNA sequence: TGTGCCAGCAGCCCCAAGGGAGCCCAAGAGACCCAGTACTTC. It codes for CASSPKGAQETQYF.

The chain uses TRBV18 and TRBJ1-5, with TRBD1 matching over 9 bases. CDR1 KGHSH and CDR2 LQKENI come from the germline V gene. Losses at the gene ends were 3 bases for V and 5 bases for J; bases not matched to a gene: 5. The CDR3 is 15 amino acids. CDR3 DNA sequence: TGTGCCAGCTCACCCTGGACAGGGGTAGATCAGCCCCAGCATTTT. This encodes CASSPWTGVDQPQHF.

The J gene is TRBJ1-2, the V gene TRBV28; D is perhaps TRBD1 (6 bases). The CDR3 has 14 residues. Trimming removed 5 bases at V and 3 bases at J, with 13 bases between. From germline, CDR1 is MDHEN and CDR2 SYDVKM. CDR3 residues: CASSRPTGYYGYTF. CDR3 bases: TGTGCCAGCAGTCGCCCCACAGGGTACTATGGCTACACCTTC.

The chain links TRBV20-1 to TRBJ2-1, with D possibly TRBD2 on 5 matching bases. The V end lost 3 bases, the J end lost 3 bases, and 15 bases lay between the germline ends. The CDR3 extends over 15 amino acids. CDR1 and CDR2 from the germline V gene are DFQATT and SNEGSKA (reference sequence). CDR3 residues: CSASGGLRGYNEQFF. The CDR3, as DNA: TGCAGTGCTAGTGGAGGACTTCGGGGCTACAATGAGCAGTTCTTC.

The CDR3 spells CATSDRGTGLNGYTF. The CDR3 DNA reads TGTGCCACCAGTGACAGAGGGACAGGTCTAAATGGCTACACCTTC. The V and J genes are TRBV24-1 and TRBJ1-2; TRBD1 agrees at 8 bases. Trimming at V came to 4 bases and at J to 6 bases, leaving 9 bases not matched to a gene. Germline lookup yields CDR1 KGHDR and CDR2 SFDVKD. This CDR3 contains 15 residues.

The gene calls are TRBV28 and TRBJ1-2; possible D gene TRBD1, 5 bases. The CDR3 length is 16 residues. Trimming took 3 bases from V and 7 from J, leaving 21 bases between them. CDR1 and CDR2 (germline): MDHEN, SYDVKM. As DNA, the CDR3 is TGTGCCAGCAGTTTTTATTCCCGCGGTCAGGGAGGTGGCTACACCTTC. Protein: CASSFYSRGQGGGYTF.

The V gene is TRBV19, the J gene TRBJ1-4; 9 bases fit TRBD1. J was trimmed by 7 bases and V by 8 bases; bases with no gene match: 5. CDR1 is LNHDA and CDR2 is SQIVND in the germline V gene (reference sequence). This CDR3 spans 13 amino acids. The CDR3 loop reads CASSGQGFEKLFF. The CDR3 DNA reads as TGTGCCAGTTCGGGACAGGGATTTGAAAAACTGTTTTTT.